These 5 T cell receptor beta chains were all obtained from the same sample, sequenced in a study of human T cells and chemical hapten exposure. Total RNA was isolated from whole blood that had not been fractionated. It was the library that attached unique molecular identifiers to individual cDNA molecules. TCRdb reprocessed the reads via MiXCR and lists one record per CDR3 protein. Counted here are around 120,000 distinct CDR3 sequences, around 8.5% occurring once; the ten biggest clones make up roughly 1.5%. Sequences were obtained from whole blood. The receptors derive from a human donor in good health. Some clones in this sample may be carry-over from other donors' samples.

Worth noting for this clonotype: This may stem from a read error, because a much larger clone lies one nucleotide away. V is TRBV4-3 and J is TRBJ1-2; weak D call: TRBD1 (5 bases). Trimming took off 0 bases at V and 6 bases at J, with 14 bases between the two ends. This CDR3 has 15 residues. Germline lookup yields CDR1 LGHNA and CDR2 YSLEER. The CDR3 spells CASSQDRGAAHGYTF. In DNA form, the CDR3 reads TGCGCCAGCAGCCAAGATCGAGGGGCCGCCCATGGCTACACCTTC.

The V and J genes are TRBV11-2 and TRBJ2-3; 10 bases are shared with TRBD2. The germline V gene encodes CDR1 SGHAT and CDR2 FQNNGV. Germline trimming cut 4 bases from V and 3 bases from J; bases unmatched to any gene: 13. The length of the CDR3 is 18 residues. The CDR3 sequence is CASSSPREREGSTDTQYF. Written as DNA, the CDR3 is TGTGCCAGCAGCTCACCACGGGAGCGGGAGGGCTCGACAGATACGCAGTATTTT.

The chain has TRBV27 and TRBJ2-7; 7 bases match TRBD1. Germline CDR1 MNHEY, CDR2 SMNVEV (reference sequence). This CDR3 comprises 13 residues. V gave up 5 bases and J gave up 10 bases; unmatched junction bases: 11. The CDR3 sequence: CASSTGEEGGQYF. The DNA of the CDR3 is TGTGCCAGCAGTACAGGGGAAGAAGGAGGACAGTACTTC.

This clonotype was recorded a few times. This rearrangement joins TRBV6-4 to TRBJ2-3; D unclear. Trimming took 0 bases from V and 6 from J, leaving 13 bases between them. CDR1 MRHNA and CDR2 SNTAGT come from the germline V gene. This CDR3 region has 15 residues. CDR3 in DNA: TGTGCCAGCAGTGACTCGAGGAGTCCCGGTGATACGCAGTATTTT. Its translation: CASSDSRSPGDTQYF.

The table lists this clonotype with a few counts. This chain links TRBV11-1 with TRBJ2-7; tentative D call: TRBD1 (6 bases). V was pared by 6 bases and J by 7 bases, with 13 bases between. This CDR3 is built from 12 residues. The germline gives CDR1 SGHAT, CDR2 FQDESV (reference sequence). Written as DNA, the CDR3 is TGTGCCAGCAGGGGGGCAGGTTGGGAGCAGTACTTC. Translation: CASRGAGWEQYF. The entire variable domain, with the rest obtained from reference TRBV11-1 and TRBJ2-7, is as follows: EAEVAQSPRYKITEKSQAVAFWCDPISGHATLYWYRQILGQGPELLVQFQDESVVDDSQLPKDRFSAERLKGVDSTLKIQPAELGDSAMYLCASRGAGWEQYFGPGTRLTVT.